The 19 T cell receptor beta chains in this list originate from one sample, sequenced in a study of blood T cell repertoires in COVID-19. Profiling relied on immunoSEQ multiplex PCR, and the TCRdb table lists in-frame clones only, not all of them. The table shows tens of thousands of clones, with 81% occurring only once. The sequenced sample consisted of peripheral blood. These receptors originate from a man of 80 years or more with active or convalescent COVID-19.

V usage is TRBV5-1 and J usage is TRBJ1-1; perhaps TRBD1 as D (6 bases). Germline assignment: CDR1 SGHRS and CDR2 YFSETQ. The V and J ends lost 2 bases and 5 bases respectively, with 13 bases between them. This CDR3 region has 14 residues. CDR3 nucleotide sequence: TGCGCCAGCAGCTTAGGACAGTTCTATACTGAAGCTTTCTTT. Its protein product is CASSLGQFYTEAFF.

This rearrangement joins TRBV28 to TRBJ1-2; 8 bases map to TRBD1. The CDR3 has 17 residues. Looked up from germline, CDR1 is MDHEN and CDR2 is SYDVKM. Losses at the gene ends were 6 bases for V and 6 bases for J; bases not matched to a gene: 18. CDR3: CASRIDRGAKLPDGYTF. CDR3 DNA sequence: TGTGCCAGCAGGATCGACAGGGGCGCTAAATTGCCCGATGGCTACACCTTC.

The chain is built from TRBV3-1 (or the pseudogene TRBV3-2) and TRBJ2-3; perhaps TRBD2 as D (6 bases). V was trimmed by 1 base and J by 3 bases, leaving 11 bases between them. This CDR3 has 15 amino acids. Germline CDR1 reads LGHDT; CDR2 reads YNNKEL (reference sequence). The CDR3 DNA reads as TGTGCCAGCAGCCAAGTTCTGGGAGGAACAGATACGCAGTATTTT. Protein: CASSQVLGGTDTQYF.

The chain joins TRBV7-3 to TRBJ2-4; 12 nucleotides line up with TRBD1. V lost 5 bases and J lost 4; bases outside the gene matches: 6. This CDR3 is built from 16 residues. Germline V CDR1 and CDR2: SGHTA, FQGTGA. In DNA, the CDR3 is TGTGCCAGCAGCCAACCGGGACAGGGGGCGAAAAACATTCAGTACTTC. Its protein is CASSQPGQGAKNIQYF.

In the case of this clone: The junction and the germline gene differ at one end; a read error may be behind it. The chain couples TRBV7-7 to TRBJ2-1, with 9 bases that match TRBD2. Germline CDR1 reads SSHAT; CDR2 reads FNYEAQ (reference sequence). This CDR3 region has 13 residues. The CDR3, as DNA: TGTGCTAGCAGCTTGGACCTGGGACTAGCTCCGATCTTC. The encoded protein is CASSLDLGLAPIF.

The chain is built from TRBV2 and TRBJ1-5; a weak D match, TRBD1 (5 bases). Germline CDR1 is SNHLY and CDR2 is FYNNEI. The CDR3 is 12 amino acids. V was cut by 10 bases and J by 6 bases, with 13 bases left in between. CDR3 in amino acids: CATRGVGQPQHF. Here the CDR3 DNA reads TGTGCCACCCGGGGGGTTGGTCAGCCCCAGCATTTT.

The CDR3 loop is CATSAAGGRTQETQYF. CDR3 nucleotide sequence: TGTGCCACCAGTGCTGCGGGGGGCCGTACCCAAGAGACCCAGTACTTC. The chain joins TRBV24-1 to TRBJ2-5, with TRBD2 matching over 8 bases. V was pared by 5 bases and J by 1 base, with 8 bases of the junction left unmatched. The V gene's germline CDR1 is KGHDR and CDR2 SFDVKD. The CDR3 totals 16 residues.

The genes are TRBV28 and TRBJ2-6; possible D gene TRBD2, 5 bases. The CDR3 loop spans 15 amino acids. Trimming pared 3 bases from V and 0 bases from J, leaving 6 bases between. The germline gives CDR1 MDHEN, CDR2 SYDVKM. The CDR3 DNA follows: TGTGCCAGCAGTTTTGCGGGCTCTGGGGCCAACGTCCTGACTTTC. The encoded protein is CASSFAGSGANVLTF.

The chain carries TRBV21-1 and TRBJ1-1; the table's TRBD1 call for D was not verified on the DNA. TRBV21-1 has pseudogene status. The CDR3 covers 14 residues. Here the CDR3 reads CASSSTGMNTEAFF. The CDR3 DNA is TGTGCCAGCAGCTCGACAGGGATGAACACTGAAGCTTTCTTT.

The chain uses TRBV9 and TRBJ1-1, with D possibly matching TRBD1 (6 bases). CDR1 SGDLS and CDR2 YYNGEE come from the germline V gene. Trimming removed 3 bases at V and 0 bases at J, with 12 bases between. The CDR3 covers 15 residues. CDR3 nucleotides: TGTGCCAGCAGCGCCCTGGACAGCCTGAACACTGAAGCTTTCTTT. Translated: CASSALDSLNTEAFF.

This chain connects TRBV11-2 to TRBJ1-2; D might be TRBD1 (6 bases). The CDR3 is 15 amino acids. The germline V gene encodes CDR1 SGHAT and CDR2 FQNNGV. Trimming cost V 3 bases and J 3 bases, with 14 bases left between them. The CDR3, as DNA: TGTGCCAGCAGCTTGGATCGGACAGTGTACTATGGCTACACCTTC. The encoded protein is CASSLDRTVYYGYTF.

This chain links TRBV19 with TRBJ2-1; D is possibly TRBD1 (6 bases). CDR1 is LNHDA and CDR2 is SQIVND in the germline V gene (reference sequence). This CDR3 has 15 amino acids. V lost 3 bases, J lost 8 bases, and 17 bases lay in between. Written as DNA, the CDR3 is TGTGCCAGTAGTATCGGGGCAGGGGACGTGGATGAGCAGTTCTTC. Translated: CASSIGAGDVDEQFF.

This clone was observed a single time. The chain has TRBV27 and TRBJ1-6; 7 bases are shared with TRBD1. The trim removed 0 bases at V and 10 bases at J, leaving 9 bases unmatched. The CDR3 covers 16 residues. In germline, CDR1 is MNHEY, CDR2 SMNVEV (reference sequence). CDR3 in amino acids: CASSLSYRGRGSPLHF. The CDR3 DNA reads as TGTGCCAGCAGTTTATCGTACAGGGGTAGGGGATCACCCCTCCACTTT.

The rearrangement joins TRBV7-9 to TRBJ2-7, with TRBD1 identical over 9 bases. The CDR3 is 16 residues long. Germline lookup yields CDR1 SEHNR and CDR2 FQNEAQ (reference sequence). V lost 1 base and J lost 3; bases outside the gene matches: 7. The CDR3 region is CASSLGVGTGRYEQYF. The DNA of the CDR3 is TGTGCCAGCAGCTTAGGTGTCGGGACAGGGCGCTACGAGCAGTACTTC.

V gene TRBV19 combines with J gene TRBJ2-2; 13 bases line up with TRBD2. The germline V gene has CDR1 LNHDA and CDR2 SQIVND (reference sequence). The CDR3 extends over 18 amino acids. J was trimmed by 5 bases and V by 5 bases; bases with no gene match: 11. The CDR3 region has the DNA TGTGCCAGTAGTCTCCTACTAGCGGGGGGGCGTAGGACCGGGGAGCTGTTTTTT. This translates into CASSLLLAGGRRTGELFF.

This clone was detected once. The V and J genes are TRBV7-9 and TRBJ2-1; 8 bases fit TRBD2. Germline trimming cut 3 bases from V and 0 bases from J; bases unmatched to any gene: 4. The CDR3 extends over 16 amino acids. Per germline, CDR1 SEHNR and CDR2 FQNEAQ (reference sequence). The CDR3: CASSFGGRSSYNEQFF. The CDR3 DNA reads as TGTGCCAGCAGCTTCGGCGGGAGGAGCTCCTACAATGAGCAGTTCTTC.

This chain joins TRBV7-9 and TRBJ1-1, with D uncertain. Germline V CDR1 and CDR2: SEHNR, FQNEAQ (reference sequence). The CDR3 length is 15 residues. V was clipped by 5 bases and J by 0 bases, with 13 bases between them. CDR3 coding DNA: TGTGCCAGCAGCCGCAGGTACGGCGTGAACACTGAAGCTTTCTTT. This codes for CASSRRYGVNTEAFF.

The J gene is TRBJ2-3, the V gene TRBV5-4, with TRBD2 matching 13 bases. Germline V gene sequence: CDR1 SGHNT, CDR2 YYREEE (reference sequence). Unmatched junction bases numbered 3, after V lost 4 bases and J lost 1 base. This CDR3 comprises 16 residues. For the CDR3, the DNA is TGTGCCAGCAGCCCCGGGACTAGCGGGGGCACAGATACGCAGTATTTT. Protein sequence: CASSPGTSGGTDTQYF. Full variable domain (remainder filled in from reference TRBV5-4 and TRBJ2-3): ETGVTQSPTHLIKTRGQQVTLRCSSQSGHNTVSWYQQALGQGPQFIFQYYREEENGRGNFPPRFSGLQFPNYSSELNVNALELDDSALYLCASSPGTSGGTDTQYFGPGTRLTVL.

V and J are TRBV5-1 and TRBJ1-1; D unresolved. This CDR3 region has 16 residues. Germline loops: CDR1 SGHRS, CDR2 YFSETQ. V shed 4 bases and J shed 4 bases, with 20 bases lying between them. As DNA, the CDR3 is TGCGCCAGCAGCCCCGGCCGAGAGACGACTATCACTGAAGCTTTCTTT. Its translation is CASSPGRETTITEAFF.